These T cell receptor beta chains were read from a single sample in a study of shared clonotypes between healthy human individuals. The protocol was immunoSEQ multiplex PCR, while the TCRdb copy is restricted to in-frame clones and leaves out a portion. Altogether millions of clones are present, 90% to 95% being singletons, with the ten largest covering about 0.41%. Sequenced input: naive CD4+ T cells from PBMCs. The receptors come from a man aged 18 to 30 in good health. Some clones in this sample may be carry-over from other donors' samples. Both conserved end residues are part of each CDR3. A D gene is named only where the DNA matches it firmly. The size entry is marked missing in some rows and otherwise reads once, few, many or a size class.

V	J	D	size	CDR3	DNA
TRBV7-8	TRBJ2-2	TRBD2	NA	CASRRLAGEFTGELFF	TGTGCCAGCAGGCGACTAGCGGGAGAGTTCACCGGGGAGCTGTTTTTT
TRBV6-5	TRBJ2-3	TRBD1	NA	CASNGQGVAGDTQYF	TGTGCCAGCAATGGACAGGGGGTCGCTGGAGATACGCAGTATTTT
TRBV28	TRBJ2-7	NA	NA	CASSSGASYEQYF	TGTGCCAGCAGCTCAGGGGCTTCCTACGAGCAGTACTTC
TRBV19	TRBJ2-7	NA	NA	CASSTGLEQYF	TGTGCCAGTAGTACAGGGCTCGAGCAGTACTTC
TRBV19	TRBJ1-1	NA	NA	CASSINRVNTEAFF	TGTGCCAGTAGTATCAACAGGGTGAACACTGAAGCTTTCTTT
TRBV28	TRBJ2-3	NA	NA	CASSLNEDTQYF	TGTGCCAGCAGTTTAAATGAAGATACGCAGTATTTT
TRBV6-1	TRBJ2-7	TRBD1	NA	CASGGQLVYEQYF	TGTGCCAGCGGGGGACAGCTAGTCTACGAGCAGTACTTC
TRBV6-5	TRBJ2-7	NA	NA	CASSRSRAYEQYF	TGTGCCAGCAGCCGATCGCGCGCCTACGAGCAGTACTTC
TRBV5-1	TRBJ2-7	TRBD1	NA	CASSLLTGTGAYEQYF	TGCGCCAGCAGCTTACTTACCGGGACAGGGGCCTACGAGCAGTACTTC
TRBV5-1	TRBJ1-1	NA	NA	CASSLAEAGNTEAFF	TGCGCCAGCAGCTTGGCCGAGGCGGGGAACACTGAAGCTTTCTTT
TRBV6-5	TRBJ2-7	NA	NA	CASRTIGTAYEQYF	TGTGCCAGCAGAACAATCGGGACTGCCTACGAGCAGTACTTC
TRBV5-1	TRBJ1-2	NA	NA	CASSEKSGSYTF	TGCGCCAGCAGCGAAAAATCAGGGAGCTACACCTTC
TRBV27	TRBJ2-7	TRBD1	NA	CASILLGQGVYEQYF	TGTGCCAGCATCCTCCTCGGACAGGGGGTGTACGAGCAGTACTTC
TRBV7-9	TRBJ2-3	NA	NA	CASSPLNHRDTQYF	TGTGCCAGCAGCCCTTTGAACCACAGAGATACGCAGTATTTT
TRBV5-1	TRBJ2-1	NA	NA	CASADGGPRYEQFF	TGCGCCAGCGCGGACGGTGGGCCCCGATACGAGCAGTTCTTC
TRBV27	TRBJ2-3	TRBD1	NA	CASSRSGQGLDTQYF	TGTGCCAGCAGTCGCTCGGGACAGGGATTAGATACGCAGTATTTT
TRBV28	TRBJ2-4	NA	once	CASSTAGASIQYF	TGTGCCAGCAGTACCGCCGGGGCGAGCATTCAGTACTTC
TRBV7-2	TRBJ2-5	NA	NA	CASSLAGGGETQYF	TGTGCCAGCAGCTTAGCCGGGGGTGGAGAGACCCAGTACTTC
TRBV28	TRBJ2-7	NA	NA	CASSLIGQIYEQYF	TGTGCCAGCAGTTTAATAGGACAGATCTACGAGCAGTACTTC
TRBV9	TRBJ2-2	TRBD2	NA	CASSVVDSGSPGELFF	TGTGCCAGCAGCGTAGTTGATAGCGGGAGTCCCGGGGAGCTGTTTTTT
TRBV28	TRBJ1-4	NA	NA	CASSSTGSGLKTMFF	TGTGCCAGCAGTTCTACAGGGTCGGGGTTGAAAACGATGTTTTTT
TRBV7-6	TRBJ2-5	NA	NA	CASSGRIQETQYF	TGTGCCAGCAGCGGGCGGATACAAGAGACCCAGTACTTC
TRBV9	TRBJ2-1	NA	NA	CASSGGVEQFF	TGTGCCAGCAGCGGGGGAGTTGAGCAGTTCTTC
TRBV7-2	TRBJ2-3	TRBD2	NA	CASSLRSLAGSGGTDTQYF	TGTGCCAGCAGCTTACGGTCCCTAGCGGGATCGGGGGGCACAGATACGCAGTATTTT
TRBV9	TRBJ1-4	NA	NA	CASSQGGSGEKLFF	TGTGCCAGCAGTCAGGGAGGGTCAGGTGAAAAACTGTTTTTT
TRBV27	TRBJ2-5	NA	NA	CASSRLFGIEETQYF	TGTGCCAGCAGCCGATTGTTTGGAATAGAAGAGACCCAGTACTTC
TRBV5-1	TRBJ1-4	NA	NA	CASSLDGSSYEKLFF	TGCGCCAGCAGCTTGGATGGGTCCTCCTACGAAAAACTGTTTTTT
TRBV5-6	TRBJ2-2	TRBD2	once	CASRAGEGWTGELFF	TGTGCCAGCAGGGCGGGAGAGGGTTGGACCGGGGAGCTGTTTTTT
TRBV19	TRBJ1-1	NA	NA	CASSIVHRNTEAFF	TGTGCCAGTAGTATAGTTCACCGGAACACTGAAGCTTTCTTT
TRBV9	TRBJ2-2	NA	NA	CASSARGPGELFF	TGTGCCAGCAGCGCCCGGGGACCCGGGGAGCTGTTTTTT
TRBV7-8	TRBJ2-7	NA	NA	CASSLVVSSSYEQYF	TGTGCCAGCAGCTTAGTGGTCTCTAGCTCCTACGAGCAGTACTTC
TRBV28	TRBJ1-5	NA	NA	CASRGTGDRPALNQPQHF	TGTGCCAGCAGGGGAACCGGTGACAGGCCAGCTTTGAATCAGCCCCAGCATTTT
TRBV5-1	TRBJ2-7	NA	NA	CASGRGLSYEQYF	TGCGCCAGCGGACGGGGGCTCTCCTACGAGCAGTACTTC
TRBV7-3	TRBJ1-1	NA	NA	CASSLSRVTEAFF	TGTGCCAGCAGCTTATCCAGAGTAACTGAAGCTTTCTTT
TRBV18	TRBJ2-2	TRBD2	NA	CASSSTSGVTGELFF	TGTGCCAGCTCCTCGACTAGCGGGGTCACCGGGGAGCTGTTTTTT
TRBV20-1	TRBJ1-1	NA	NA	CSAAENTEAFF	TGCAGTGCAGCAGAGAACACTGAAGCTTTCTTT
TRBV28	TRBJ1-2	NA	NA	CASSDRTATYGYTF	TGTGCCAGCAGTGATAGGACAGCCACATATGGCTACACCTTC
TRBV19	TRBJ2-4	NA	NA	CASSARAKNIQYF	TGTGCCAGTAGTGCTAGAGCCAAAAACATTCAGTACTTC
TRBV6-5	TRBJ1-2	NA	NA	CASSYNQGGGYTF	TGTGCCAGCAGTTACAACCAGGGCGGGGGCTACACCTTC
TRBV7-9	TRBJ1-2	NA	few	CASSLGQTYYGYTF	TGTGCCAGCAGCTTGGGGCAGACTTACTATGGCTACACCTTC
TRBV10-3	TRBJ1-1	TRBD1	NA	CAISGIRQGPFTEAFF	TGTGCCATCAGTGGGATCCGACAGGGCCCTTTCACTGAAGCTTTCTTT
TRBV18	TRBJ2-2	NA	NA	CASSPGGFTGITGELFF	TGTGCCAGCTCACCGGGTGGATTTACAGGGATCACCGGGGAGCTGTTTTTT
TRBV18	TRBJ2-3	TRBD2	NA	CASSPGAGGSDTQYF	TGTGCCAGCTCCCCGGGAGCGGGAGGGTCAGATACGCAGTATTTT
TRBV5-4	TRBJ2-7	NA	NA	CASSWTPRSEQYF	TGTGCCAGCAGCTGGACCCCAAGGAGCGAGCAGTACTTC
TRBV5-1	TRBJ2-2	NA	once	CASSSLSQGYTGELFF	TGCGCCAGCAGCTCACTCTCTCAGGGGTACACCGGGGAGCTGTTTTTT
TRBV7-2	TRBJ1-5	NA	NA	CASSQFAGINNQPQHF	TGTGCCAGCAGCCAATTCGCTGGTATTAACAATCAGCCCCAGCATTTT
TRBV5-1	TRBJ2-5	TRBD1	NA	CASSGGTGRETQYF	TGCGCCAGCAGCGGAGGGACAGGGCGAGAGACCCAGTACTTC
TRBV10-3	TRBJ2-1	NA	NA	CAITLDPYNEQFF	TGTGCCATCACGCTAGACCCCTACAATGAGCAGTTCTTC
TRBV2	TRBJ1-2	NA	NA	CASSESGAASDHTF	TGTGCCAGCAGTGAATCAGGGGCGGCCTCAGACCACACCTTC
TRBV6-5	TRBJ1-5	NA	NA	CASSYSQSQGQPQHF	TGTGCCAGCAGTTACTCGCAGTCACAGGGCCAGCCCCAGCATTTT
TRBV28	TRBJ2-2	NA	NA	CASSVPQGSGELFF	TGTGCCAGCAGTGTACCGCAGGGATCCGGGGAGCTGTTTTTT
TRBV7-8	TRBJ1-1	NA	once	CASSNPSVGTEAFF	TGTGCCAGCAGCAATCCGTCGGTGGGTACTGAAGCTTTCTTT
TRBV29-1	TRBJ2-1	TRBD1	NA	CSVRTGWNEQFF	TGCAGCGTTCGGACAGGGTGGAATGAGCAGTTCTTC
TRBV5-4	TRBJ2-1	NA	NA	CASSLGRAPEYNEQFF	TGTGCCAGCAGCTTGGGCAGGGCACCGGAGTACAATGAGCAGTTCTTC
TRBV14	TRBJ2-7	TRBD2	NA	CASSHSSGSYEQYF	TGTGCCAGCAGCCACTCTAGCGGCTCCTACGAGCAGTACTTC
TRBV7-3	TRBJ2-1	NA	NA	CASSGKGGQGYNEQFF	TGTGCCAGCAGCGGCAAGGGAGGCCAGGGCTACAATGAGCAGTTCTTC